A single TCR beta chain is shown here with its context. The antigen it recognizes is unknown. Base qualities are not provided; no much larger clone lies one nucleotide away. This record comes from a study of radiotherapy plus CTLA-4 blockade in lung cancer (dated by TCRdb to between 2017 and 2018). About the study as a whole: Among the enrolled patients, about 19% had an objective response, and about 29% reached disease control. The full study reports these points: The strongest predictors of response were reported to be early dynamic shifts in blood T cell clones along with a rise in serum interferon-beta following radiation. After treatment with radiotherapy and ipilimumab, TCR clones that originated in tumors expanded in peripheral blood.

Counted from cysteine to phenylalanine, this CDR3 has 16 amino acids. The sequence is cut down to CDR3 DNA, 48 bases in frame from base 1. For CDR1 and CDR2, the germline V gene lists SGHRS and YFSETQ. Relative to germline, V is 3 bases shorter and J is 2 bases shorter, with 16 bases between their ends. The library was produced with the immunoSEQ multiplex PCR assay. TCRdb retrieved this table from immuneACCESS and kept in-frame rearrangements only. Not all clones are present; in checked studies, unresolved V genes account for under half, and no reason is known for the remainder. The sample table records some 60,000 clones; about three quarters of these occur just once. Roughly 4% of the sample rests with the top ten. The study tested focal radiation therapy combined with CTLA-4 blockade (ipilimumab) in patients with chemo-refractory metastatic non-small-cell lung cancer.

The receptor's source is a human donor with non-small cell lung cancer who had a partial response to radiotherapy plus ipilimumab. Material: peripheral blood, obtained from a patient treated with radiotherapy plus ipilimumab. This chain is built from TRBV5-1 and TRBJ2-3, with TRBD2 tentatively as D gene (7 bases match). CDR3 reads: CASSWGGRGATDTQYF. The base sequence is TGCGCCAGCAGCTGGGGGGGGAGGGGGGCCACAGATACGCAGTATTTT.